What follows describes a single T cell receptor (beta chain). The CDR3 runs 13 residues. V lost 2 bases, J lost 0 bases, and 5 bases lay in between. Germline V gene data show CDR1 as SGHKS and CDR2 as YYEKEE (reference sequence). Methods used by the authors: Estimates of nucleated cell counts were drawn from the amplification of reference gene primers. Generated by immunoSEQ multiplex PCR, the TCRdb table keeps only in-frame clones and is missing some. The V and J calls and clone size come from that table; D and trimming were worked out from the DNA. The sample consists of some 150,000 clones, roughly 80% of them appearing once. The entry originates in a study of blood T cell repertoires in COVID-19. Across the study: Samples of COVID-19 (acute and convalescent) were obtained from the United States, Italy and Spain. PBMCs, B-cell-depleted T cells, or T cells provided the cDNA or gDNA that made up the material.

The V call is TRBV5-5, the J call TRBJ1-1, with D unclear. Source material: peripheral blood. This TCR came from a woman of 80 years or more in a cohort sampled during active or convalescent COVID-19. The chain's CDR3 is CASSFSVNTEAFF. CDR3 nucleotide sequence: TGTGCCAGCAGCTTCTCAGTGAACACTGAAGCTTTCTTT.